This T cell receptor (beta chain) was profiled in a study of shared clonotypes between healthy human individuals (dated by TCRdb to about 2020). Turning to the overall study: The cohort comprised a couple of women and three men aged 18 to 49 years. Per donor, three plates each were used for CD4 naive and CD4 memory, two for CD8 naive, and one for CD8 memory. To estimate repertoire size and how much clonotype sharing occurs between individuals, the study deeply sequenced the blood TCR repertoires of five healthy adults. Libraries were prepared and TCR repertoires were sequenced by different laboratories using diverse techniques, in order to increase sequencing depth and limit assay-specific biases. Per donor, leukapheresis produced somewhere between about 0.8 and 9 billion PBMCs. The full study reports these points: The small number of donors limited the genetic and exposure-history diversity represented. Around 5% of naive CD4, roughly 3.5% of naive CD8, approximately 2.2% of memory CD4, and 0.4% of memory CD8 clonotypes were shared across several donors. Compared with non-shared clonotypes, clonotypes shared by all four sorted-subset donors had higher generation probabilities. Incomplete sequencing was indicated by rarefaction of sorted-subset datasets, despite the large sequencing depth. Based on pairwise subsampling, the degree of clonotype sharing among donors was expected to be affected by sequencing depth. Larger estimated clonotype richness was generally found for naive subsets than for memory subsets. Sampling was limited to blood, and TCR repertoires in tissue likely differ from TCR repertoires in blood.

Worth noting for this clone: The antigen this receptor binds is unknown. No quality values exist for individual bases; no much larger clone is one base distant.

The donors were healthy, HIV-negative adults with no recently reported acute infections or vaccinations. Only Caucasian adults living in Nashville, Tennessee, USA were represented among the donors. CD4+ T cells were enriched through magnetic negative selection, after which naive cells were positively selected on CD45RA and the remaining negative fraction served as the memory subset. Blood was obtained by leukapheresis, after which PBMCs were separated by Ficoll-Histopaque density gradient centrifugation and cryopreserved in liquid nitrogen vapor phase. Analytical flow cytometry was used to check the purity and quantity of each magnetically sorted T cell population. Each sorted fraction had its genomic DNA isolated and then quantified by UV absorbance on a Nanodrop 2000c. Using the deep immunoSEQ assay, multiplex PCR amplified TCR CDR3 regions from genomic DNA. Extracted genomic DNA from each cell subset was distributed evenly across all wells of several immunoSEQ 96-well plates, and each plate was treated as a replicate. Each replicate PCR for sorted subsets received around 0.2 ug genomic DNA, equal to about 30,000 T cell genomes. Purified libraries were measured with a Qubit 3.0 fluorometer, size-checked on a Bioanalyzer 2100, and measured again with the KAPA Library Quantification kit. Every immunoSEQ 96-well plate was sequenced on a dedicated single-read 150-cycle Illumina NextSeq 550 flow cell. In the authors' own workflow: Because the immunoSEQ output included only junctional sequences and no quality scores, the filtering could not be the same as the filtering used for full-length reads. To assign V/J genes and CDR3, sequences were annotated using PyIR, a Python wrapper for IgBLAST v1.9, with IMGT germline references. Reads were removed for weak V/J assignments (E-value above 1e-6), missing CDR3, stop codons, out-of-frame junctions, or ambiguous translated residues. V3J clonotypes were defined as sequences sharing an identical inferred V gene, J gene, and CDR3 amino acid sequence. Percentage overlap between repertoires was computed as shared unique clonotypes divided by the size of the smaller repertoire. Richness of each repertoire was evaluated using RTK rarefaction, the Chao1 estimator, and Recon v2.1 estimates of unobserved clonotypes. Generation probabilities for all TCRbeta clonotypes obtained by the gDNA method from a handful of donors were computed using OLGA. TCRdb stores this immuneACCESS table with in-frame sequences only. Part of the clones is absent; in the studies checked, under half of the shortfall reflects unresolved V genes, and no reason is known for the rest. V and J calls and clone size are those listed in that table; D and trimming were worked out from the DNA. A total of some 2.4 million clones appear in this sample, 80% to 95% of them only once. Approximately 0.36% of the sample belongs to the ten largest clones.

Sequencing was done on a sample of naive CD4+ T cells from PBMCs. The cell subset or site label here, explained by the study, means: CD45RA+ positively selected. This clonotype was sampled from a man aged 18-30 years in good health. Some clones in this sample may be carry-over from other donors' samples.

Read as DNA, the sequence is TGTGCCAGCAGTGGACTAGCTCGGAACGAGCAGTACTTC. Its coded protein is CASSGLARNEQYF. The V and J segments used are TRBV27 and TRBJ2-7, and 8 bases in between align with TRBD2. CDR3 length: 13 amino acids, cysteine to phenylalanine. Of the read, only the CDR3 DNA is kept; its 39 bases are in frame from base 1. The V end gives up 5 bases and the J end 5 bases, leaving 5 bases in the junction not matched to a gene. According to the germline V gene (reference sequence), CDR1 reads MNHEY and CDR2 reads SMNVEV.